This T cell receptor (beta chain) was documented in a study of blood T cell repertoires in COVID-19. Study-level background: The study drew acute and convalescent COVID-19 samples from the United States, Italy and Spain.

A note on this clone: The same CDR3 also results from other DNA sequences found in this sample.

How the authors handled the data: The authors estimated nucleated cell counts from reference gene primer amplification. The protocol was immunoSEQ multiplex PCR, while the TCRdb copy is restricted to in-frame clones and leaves out a portion. That table furnishes V, J and clone size, whereas the DNA furnished D and trimming. The table lists under 400,000 clones, about nine tenths of them singletons, with approximately 0.93% in the top ten. Germline V CDR1 and CDR2: MDHEN, SYDVKM. V was pared by 6 bases and J by 4 bases, with 9 bases between. This CDR3 contains 12 residues. The sequence came from a woman younger than 45 who had been exposed to COVID-19. This chain connects TRBV28 to TRBJ1-2; maybe TRBD1 (5 bases). Sequencing input: PBMCs or T cells enriched from blood (not recorded which). CDR3 coding DNA: TGTGCCAGCAGCCCAACAGGCTATGGCTACACCTTC. Translating it yields CASSPTGYGYTF.